These 23 T cell receptor beta chains share one sample of origin, sequenced in a study of vaccination effects on CD4 cells after COVID-19. These TCRs are of unknown antigen specificity. Sequenced by immunoSEQ multiplex PCR; TCRdb stores in-frame clones only, minus some. Of 35,000 to 40,000 clones detected, around 70% appear once; the ten largest clones hold approximately 15%. In the ViraFEST assay, antigen-specific CD4+ clonotypes were identified by expansion after peptide-pool stimulation. Subsequent to a culture period of approximately 11 days, CD4+ T cells were isolated. Confirmation by PCR established that the person had SARS-CoV-2 infection between March and December 2020. Sequenced here: CD4+ T cells from PBMCs cultured with HCoV-NL63 spike peptides, sampled before COVID-19 vaccination. The receptor set was obtained from a human donor who had a prior SARS-CoV-2 infection.

This chain connects TRBV19 to TRBJ1-2; D possibly corresponds to TRBD1 (6 bases). Looked up from germline, CDR1 is LNHDA and CDR2 is SQIVND (reference sequence). Trimming cost V 6 bases and J 3 bases, with 11 bases left between them. This CDR3 has 13 residues. The CDR3 spells CASRPDRYYGYTF. The CDR3 DNA reads as TGTGCCAGTAGACCAGACAGGTACTATGGCTACACCTTC. The variable domain in full, completed from reference TRBV19 and TRBJ1-2, reads DGGITQSPKYLFRKEGQNVTLSCEQNLNHDAMYWYRQDPGQGLRLIYYSQIVNDFQKGDIAEGYSVSREKKESFPLTVTSAQKNPTAFYLCASRPDRYYGYTFGSGTRLTVV.

As regards this clone: One end of the junction fails to match germline, which may point to a read error. The rearrangement joins TRBV12-3 or TRBV12-4 to TRBJ2-5; D not certain. The CDR3 runs 12 residues. Here the CDR3 DNA reads TGTGCCAGCAGTTTCGCTCAAGCGACCCAGTACTTC. This gives the protein CASSFAQATQYF.

The chain joins TRBV5-4 to TRBJ2-5, with a weak D call TRBD1 (6 bases). Trimming shortened V by 7 bases and J by 5 bases, and 18 bases separated the two germline ends. The CDR3 length is 14 residues. Germline lookup yields CDR1 SGHNT and CDR2 YYREEE (reference sequence). As DNA, the CDR3 is TGTGCCAGCGGATCCGGGACAAGTGGTGAGACCCAGTACTTC. This translates into CASGSGTSGETQYF.

This clone has a handful of counts. V usage is TRBV4-2 and J usage is TRBJ2-1, with 8 positions matching TRBD2. The CDR3 contains 16 residues. The V segment lost 4 bases and the J segment 8 bases; nucleotides outside the gene matches: 13. In germline, CDR1 is LGHNA, CDR2 YNFKEQ. The CDR3 spells CASSPRTSGSHDEQFF. The CDR3 nucleotides are TGTGCCAGCAGCCCCCGTACCAGCGGGAGCCATGATGAGCAGTTCTTC.

In its sample, this clone was seen once. J is TRBJ1-1 and V is TRBV27, with TRBD1 matching over 8 bases. The CDR3 has 12 amino acids. V lost 0 bases to trimming and J lost 14 bases; unmatched junction nucleotides: 5. Germline lookup yields CDR1 MNHEY and CDR2 SMNVEV (reference sequence). CDR3 region: CASSLSGTGLFF. CDR3 bases: TGTGCCAGCAGTTTATCGGGGACAGGCTTGTTCTTT.

The chain carries TRBV7-9 and TRBJ1-2; the D gene is possibly TRBD1 (6 bases). Germline loops: CDR1 SEHNR, CDR2 FQNEAQ (reference sequence). Trimming stripped 1 base from V and 8 bases from J, with 11 bases between. This CDR3 spans 13 amino acids. The CDR3 DNA is TGTGCCAGCAGCTTAGATGCAGGGGCCGGCTACACCTTC. Residues: CASSLDAGAGYTF. Full variable domain (rest looked up from reference TRBV7-9 and TRBJ1-2): DTGVSQNPRHKITKRGQNVTFRCDPISEHNRLYWYRQTLGQGPEFLTYFQNEAQLEKSRLLSDRFSAERPKGSFSTLEIQRTEQGDSAMYLCASSLDAGAGYTFGSGTRLTVV.

CDR3 DNA sequence: TGTGCCAGCAGCTCCCCCGGAAGGCGGGAGAATGAGCAGTTCTTC. Its protein product is CASSSPGRRENEQFF. The chain combines TRBV7-9 with TRBJ2-1; 7 positions agree with TRBD2. After removal of 4 bases from V and 7 bases from J, the junction contained 10 bases not matched to a gene. CDR3 size: 15 residues. Germline values: CDR1 SEHNR, CDR2 FQNEAQ (reference sequence). The variable domain in full, completed from reference TRBV7-9 and TRBJ2-1, reads DTGVSQNPRHKITKRGQNVTFRCDPISEHNRLYWYRQTLGQGPEFLTYFQNEAQLEKSRLLSDRFSAERPKGSFSTLEIQRTEQGDSAMYLCASSSPGRRENEQFFGPGTRLTVL.

The V call is TRBV6-2 or TRBV6-3, the J call TRBJ1-2; perhaps TRBD1 as D (5 bases). V lost 4 bases and J 3 bases, leaving 12 bases between the germline ends. This CDR3 region has 14 residues. From germline, CDR1 is MNHEY and CDR2 SVGEGT. The CDR3 reads CASSSSGTYYGYTF. The CDR3 DNA is TGTGCCAGCAGTTCCTCCGGGACCTACTATGGCTACACCTTC.

In this sample, this clone turned up many times. CDR3 region: CASSGGQGGHNSPLHF. CDR3 coding DNA: TGTGCCAGCAGTGGGGGACAGGGGGGGCATAATTCACCCCTCCACTTT. The chain carries TRBV6-1 and TRBJ1-6, with 11 bases identical to TRBD1. The length of the CDR3 is 16 residues. Germline CDR1 is MNHNS and CDR2 is SASEGT. The trim removed 4 bases at V and 5 bases at J, leaving 4 bases unmatched.

A few counts support this clone. The V call is TRBV4-1, the J call TRBJ2-7; TRBD1 agrees at 9 bases. The CDR3 extends over 16 amino acids. Losses at the gene ends were 0 bases for V and 4 bases for J; bases not matched to a gene: 7. The germline CDR1 and CDR2 sequences are MGHRA and YSYEKL. CDR3: CASSQDDRDRGYEQYF. The CDR3 nucleotides are TGCGCCAGCAGCCAAGATGATAGAGACAGGGGGTACGAGCAGTACTTC.

The V and J genes are TRBV4-2 and TRBJ2-1; no clear D gene. Trimming took 0 bases from V and 8 from J, leaving 5 bases between them. The CDR3 totals 12 residues. CDR1 LGHNA and CDR2 YNFKEQ come from the germline V gene. CDR3 in amino acids: CASSQDQDEQFF. CDR3 DNA sequence: TGTGCCAGCAGCCAAGATCAGGATGAGCAGTTCTTC.

V is TRBV4-2 and J is TRBJ1-2; the D is unclear. Germline V gene data show CDR1 as LGHNA and CDR2 as YNFKEQ. The CDR3 is made up of 13 amino acids. The V end was cut by 0 bases, the J end by 8 bases, with 10 bases between. The chain's CDR3 is CASSQERSQGYTF. CDR3 coding DNA: TGTGCCAGCAGCCAAGAAAGGTCGCAGGGCTACACCTTC.

V gene TRBV28 combines with J gene TRBJ2-5; D call uncertain. This CDR3 has 14 residues. Germline V gene sequence: CDR1 MDHEN, CDR2 SYDVKM. Trimming removed 6 bases from V and 0 bases from J, with 11 bases in between. In DNA form, the CDR3 reads TGTGCCAGCAGGCTAAGACGGGACCAAGAGACCCAGTACTTC. Its translation is CASRLRRDQETQYF.

The chain combines TRBV6-1 with TRBJ2-3; 9 bases are a match to TRBD1. Unmatched junction bases numbered 7, after V lost 2 bases and J lost 4 bases. CDR1 is MNHNS, CDR2 SASEGT, per germline. This CDR3 is built from 16 residues. As DNA, the CDR3 is TGTGCCAGCAGTGAACTGGGACAGGGACAGTCAGATACGCAGTATTTT. It codes for CASSELGQGQSDTQYF.

DNA of the CDR3: TGTGCCAGCAGAAACCTCGAGGGACAGGGAGGAGCCTATGGCTACACCTTC. Translated, it gives CASRNLEGQGGAYGYTF. The rearrangement joins TRBV2 to TRBJ1-2; TRBD1 aligns across 9 bases. Germline V gene sequence: CDR1 SNHLY, CDR2 FYNNEI. V lost 6 bases and J lost 4; bases outside the gene matches: 15. The CDR3 covers 17 residues.

The genes are TRBV4-3 and TRBJ1-1, with D tentatively TRBD1 (5 bases). CDR3 size: 14 residues. Trimming left V 0 bases short and J 10 bases short, with 15 bases between. Germline CDR1 reads LGHNA; CDR2 reads YSLEER. CDR3 coding DNA: TGCGCCAGCAGCCAAGATCACATTTCGGGGGTAGCTTTCTTT. Protein product: CASSQDHISGVAFF.

The chain has TRBV7-6 and TRBJ2-1, with D possibly being TRBD2 (6 bases). CDR3 length equals 17 residues. Germline lookup yields CDR1 SGHVS and CDR2 FNYEAQ. With 1 base removed from V and 3 bases from J, the gap between germline ends came to 16 bases. In nucleotides, the CDR3 is TGTGCCAGCAGCTTAGTCGTGGCGCGGGGAGGCTACAATGAGCAGTTCTTC. Residues: CASSLVVARGGYNEQFF.

The chain is built from TRBV4-1 and TRBJ2-4; 8 nucleotides align to TRBD2. Unmatched junction bases numbered 8, after V lost 1 base and J lost 0 bases. The CDR3 has 18 residues. CDR1 MGHRA and CDR2 YSYEKL come from the germline V gene. CDR3 coding DNA: TGCGCCAGCAGCCAAGGGTGGATAGCGGGGACAGCCAAAAACATTCAGTACTTC. This codes for CASSQGWIAGTAKNIQYF.

This clone was detected a few times. The chain has TRBV7-3 and TRBJ2-2, with D perhaps being TRBD1 or TRBD2 (5 bases each). From germline, CDR1 is SGHTA and CDR2 FQGTGA. This CDR3 contains 16 residues. Trimming removed 5 bases at V and 5 bases at J, with 18 bases between. This chain's CDR3 is CASSPGGQGLTGELFF. The CDR3 region has the DNA TGTGCCAGCAGCCCAGGCGGGCAGGGTCTTACCGGGGAGCTGTTTTTT.

This rearrangement joins TRBV5-1 to TRBJ2-5; maybe TRBD1 (6 bases). The V end was cut by 0 bases, the J end by 3 bases, with 6 bases between. The CDR3 consists of 13 residues. Germline V gene data show CDR1 as SGHRS and CDR2 as YFSETQ. The CDR3 DNA follows: TGCGCCAGCAGCTTGGGACAGGAAGAGACCCAGTACTTC. Translating it yields CASSLGQEETQYF.

The chain links TRBV11-3 to TRBJ1-1, with TRBD1 matching over 10 bases. The CDR3 is made up of 16 amino acids. The ends lost 5 bases at V and 4 bases at J; junction bases unmatched: 10. Germline values: CDR1 SGHNT, CDR2 YENEEA. CDR3 bases: TGTGCCAGCAGCCCCGGGACAGGGGCTGAGGGCACTGAAGCTTTCTTT. It specifies CASSPGTGAEGTEAFF.

This clone has more than one count but fewer than ten. This chain's CDR3 is CASSLDRGRVYTEAFF. The CDR3 bases are TGTGCCAGCAGCTTAGACAGGGGGCGCGTGTACACTGAAGCTTTCTTT. The chain carries TRBV11-1 and TRBJ1-1; 9 nucleotides match TRBD1. With 1 base clipped from V and 3 bases from J, the junction kept 6 bases outside the gene matches. From germline, CDR1 is SGHAT and CDR2 FQDESV (reference sequence). The CDR3 runs 16 residues.

This chain uses TRBV7-9 with TRBJ2-2, with 10 bases aligning to TRBD1. Germline values: CDR1 SEHNR, CDR2 FQNEAQ (reference sequence). The length of the CDR3 is 17 residues. J was trimmed by 6 bases and V by 5 bases; bases with no gene match: 12. Here the CDR3 reads CASSTPTGGKGSGELFF. The CDR3 DNA is TGTGCCAGCAGCACCCCGACAGGGGGCAAAGGATCCGGGGAGCTGTTTTTT.